This T cell receptor beta chain was identified in a study of vaccination effects on CD4 cells after COVID-19 (dated by TCRdb to 2021 to 2024). Regarding the study in general: Post-vaccine samples across the study were collected a median of 72 days after the second dose, with a range of 14 to 241. SARS-CoV-2 spike-specific CD4+ TCR repertoires were compared before and after mRNA vaccination in COVID-19 convalescent patients and in infection-naive vaccine recipients. The full study included roughly 11 COVID-19 convalescent patients and a few SARS-CoV-2-naive healthy vaccine recipients. The Oncomine TCR Beta short-read assay on an Illumina iSeq 100 was used to sequence cultures from other donors in the study.

To note about this clone: Its binding antigen is unknown. Base quality data are lacking; no much larger clone is found one base away.

CDR1 and CDR2, looked up from the germline V gene, are SGHRS and YFSETQ. The CDR3 goes from the cysteine to the phenylalanine over 15 residues. Only the CDR3 DNA is retained, 45 bases long and in frame from the first base. V is pruned by 2 bases and J by 5 bases, leaving 6 bases of the junction without a gene match. Study-wide findings and limitations: The study was limited by a small number of convalescent patients and lacked early post-infection timepoints. In healthy vaccine recipients, vaccine-induced clones were almost all SARS-CoV-2 mono-reactive, with only 1 of 255 being cross-reactive with common cold coronaviruses. Clones induced by infection and clones induced by vaccination both contracted markedly at late timepoints after vaccination, which fits with T cell responses waning over time.

In the ViraFEST assay, PBMC were stimulated with viral peptide pools, and TCR sequencing was then used to find antigen-specific CD4+ T cell clonotypes based on their expansion. After 10 to 11 days of culture, CD4+ T cells were isolated with the EasySep CD4+ T cell isolation kit. Two doses of either the BNT162b2 or the mRNA-1273 mRNA SARS-CoV-2 vaccine were administered to participants. The absence of prior SARS-CoV-2 infection in healthy vaccine recipients was confirmed by negative nucleocapsid antibodies before and after vaccination. About 2.1 million PBMC per well were cultured with 8.5 to 10 ug/ml peptides in IMDM containing about 5% human AB serum, around 10 IU/ml IL-2 and gentamicin. Half of the culture medium was replaced with fresh IL-2-containing medium on days 3 and 7. Unless otherwise noted, each peptide stimulation condition was cultured in triplicate wells. PBMC were separated from whole blood using Ficoll-Paque Plus gradient centrifugation and were then either cryopreserved at -140C or used fresh. The spike proteins of SARS-CoV-2 and of the common cold coronaviruses HCoV-NL63, HCoV-OC43 and HCoV-229E were spanned by overlapping peptide pools. Genomic DNA was extracted from cultured CD4+ T cells with the QIAamp micro DNA kit.

Receptor amplification or capture employed the immunoSEQ multiplex PCR assay. DNA from the cultured and isolated CD4+ T cells underwent TCR beta CDR3 sequencing. The paper's processing steps were these. Non-productive TCR sequences were removed, reads were trimmed to the CDR3 region, and CDR3s of at least 7 amino acids were retained. The MANAFEST web app was used to pick out antigen-specific clonotypes by comparing their expansion in peptide wells with that in reference cultures. To count as positive, a clone had to show expansion at FDR<0.05 compared with the reference and with all other wells, an odds ratio above 5, and a frequency above 0.1% in two replicate wells. A clonotype was called cross-reactive if it was significantly expanded both in SARS-CoV-2 spike wells and in at least one common cold coronavirus spike condition. CDR3 similarity was assessed by Levenshtein distance using the stringdist R package, and unrooted trees were constructed with ape in R 3.6.1. TCRdb obtained this table from immuneACCESS and retained in-frame rearrangements with V and J assigned. These tables miss some clones; where compared with another copy, unresolved V genes account for less than half of the shortfall, and the remainder is unexplained. D and trimming come from the DNA, and the V and J calls and clone size come from that table. This sample is represented by roughly 63,000 clones; just under 80% of them were singletons. The ten biggest clones cover just under 2% of the sample.

Sequenced here: CD4+ T cells from PBMCs cultured with HCoV-OC43 spike peptides, sampled after COVID-19 vaccination. The sample's cell subset or site label is to be understood as: HCoV-OC43 spike overlapping peptide pool stimulation. This receptor was taken from a human donor who received a COVID-19 vaccine. The chain links TRBV5-1 with TRBJ1-4; 7 bases in the middle match TRBD1. CDR3 protein: CASSLTDRNNEKLFF. The DNA sequence is TGCGCCAGCAGCTTAACGGACAGGAACAATGAAAAACTGTTTTTT. When the CDR3 is completed using the reference TRBV5-1 and TRBJ1-4 genes on either side, the full variable domain is KAGVTQTPRYLIKTRGQQVTLSCSPISGHRSVSWYQQTPGQGLQFLFEYFSETQRNKGNFPGRFSGRQFSNSRSEMNVSTLELGDSALYLCASSLTDRNNEKLFFGSGTQLSVL.